Included here is one T cell receptor beta chain sequence, with context. As yet, its antigen is unknown. The data are from a study of shared clonotypes between healthy human individuals. Study-wide results and caveats: Only blood underwent sampling, and tissue repertoires likely differ. An expected dependence of interdonor clonotype sharing on sequencing depth was noted.

Splitting of each subset's genomic DNA was done evenly across several immunoSEQ plates. Sequenced by immunoSEQ multiplex PCR; TCRdb stores in-frame clones only, minus some. The table has millions of clones, roughly 91% seen once; the top ten hold 1.5% to 2%. CD45RO-negative cells were positively selected for CCR7, leaving out terminally differentiated effector memory CD45RA+ cells. There were only Caucasian adults among the donors, and all lived in Nashville, Tennessee. The TCR originated in a man aged 18 to 29 in good health. Some clones in this sample may be carry-over from other donors' samples. Sequences were obtained from naive CD8+ T cells from PBMCs.

Here the CDR3 DNA reads TGTGCCAGCAGTTTATCCGGTAAAGGTGTCTCCTACAATGAGCAGTTCTTC. It codes for CASSLSGKGVSYNEQFF. The chain combines TRBV27 with TRBJ2-1, with unresolved D. The CDR3 loop spans 17 amino acids. The germline CDR1 and CDR2 sequences are MNHEY and SMNVEV (reference sequence). V lost 0 bases and J 0 bases, leaving 12 bases between the germline ends.